This T cell receptor (beta chain) appears in the sequencing data of a study of blood T cell repertoires in COVID-19. With 6 bases clipped from V and 4 bases from J, the junction kept 8 bases outside the gene matches. CDR1 is SQVTM and CDR2 is ANQGSEA in the germline V gene. The CDR3 length is 14 residues. Sequenced by immunoSEQ multiplex PCR; TCRdb stores in-frame clones only, minus some. The sample shows 210,000 or so clones, 86% of them seen only once. This sequence joins TRBV29-1 and TRBJ2-1, with 8 bases aligning to TRBD1. Material: PBMCs or T cells enriched from blood (not recorded which). The origin of this receptor is a woman in her fifties or sixties in a cohort exposed to, infected with or recovered from COVID-19 (not recorded which). CDR3 nucleotides: TGCAGCGTCGACCAGGGGGCAGATTACAATGAGCAGTTCTTC. Translation gives CSVDQGADYNEQFF.